What follows is one TCR beta chain and its context. This sample stems from a study of cytomegalovirus exposure and HLA in healthy donors. Trimming left V 4 bases short and J 11 bases short, with 17 bases between. The CDR3 contains 13 residues. Germline CDR1 SNHLY, CDR2 FYNNEI. Researchers ran the PCR with 60 Vbeta and 13 Jbeta primers. Only in-frame clones appear in the TCRdb table, and some are missing; sequencing was by immunoSEQ multiplex PCR. The sample carries about 110,000 clones, roughly three quarters recorded once. Sequenced input: PBMCs. The rearrangement links TRBV2 to TRBJ1-1; D unresolved. This sequence originates from a man aged 25-45 years in good health and CMV-seropositive. Written as DNA, the CDR3 is TGTGCCAGCAGTGCCCCCCGCAGTGAATATGCTTTCTTT. As protein: CASSAPRSEYAFF.